Each of the 20 T cell receptor beta chains below was sequenced from the same sample in a study of CD8+ T cells in alopecia areata. Once sorted, CD4+ cells from roughly 5 patients yielded CD25+CD127- cells. Extracted RNA was reverse transcribed, and the resulting cDNA served as sequencing template. Method: immunoSEQ multiplex PCR; TCRdb's copy keeps in-frame clones and lacks some. This table holds about 14,000 clones, about 57% found once. The sample comprised CD4+ Tregs sorted from blood. These receptors were obtained from a human donor with alopecia areata.

About this clone itself: One base away lies a much larger clone, so this may be a sequencing read error. This same CDR3 is encoded by further DNA sequences in the sample. This sequence joins TRBV4-2 and TRBJ2-3; 9 positions match TRBD2. Germline V gives CDR1 LGHNA, CDR2 YNFKEQ. CDR3 length: 16 amino acids. CDR3 nucleotides: TGTGCCAGCAGCCAGATAGCGGGAGTAAGTACAGATACACAGTATTTT. It encodes CASSQIAGVSTDTQYF.

This rearrangement joins TRBV6-1 to TRBJ1-2; a possible D gene is TRBD1 (6 bases). Germline V gene data show CDR1 as MNHNS and CDR2 as SASEGT. Trimming pared 1 base from V and 3 bases from J, leaving 12 bases between. This CDR3 has 15 residues. The CDR3 loop reads CASSEGPGTHYGYTF. The CDR3, as DNA: TGTGCCAGCAGTGAAGGTCCCGGGACACACTATGGCTACACCTTC.

This clone was found a few times. This chain connects TRBV19 to TRBJ2-1; D ambiguous. This CDR3 spans 15 amino acids. Trimming removed 4 bases from V and 7 bases from J, with 17 bases in between. CDR1 is LNHDA and CDR2 is SQIVND in the germline V gene (reference sequence). Here the CDR3 DNA reads TGTGCCAGTAGTACTCGGTATCCCTCTGGGAATGAGCAGTTCTTC. Protein product: CASSTRYPSGNEQFF. The whole variable domain, remainder taken from reference TRBV19 and TRBJ2-1, is DGGITQSPKYLFRKEGQNVTLSCEQNLNHDAMYWYRQDPGQGLRLIYYSQIVNDFQKGDIAEGYSVSREKKESFPLTVTSAQKNPTAFYLCASSTRYPSGNEQFFGPGTRLTVL.

V gene TRBV4-1 combines with J gene TRBJ2-3; 10 bases are a match to TRBD1. V was pared by 1 base and J by 4 bases, with 5 bases of the junction left unmatched. Looked up from germline, CDR1 is MGHRA and CDR2 is YSYEKL. This CDR3 contains 16 residues. CDR3 sequence (DNA): TGCGCCAGCAGCCAAGTTGGACAGGGGGTCCCAGATACGCAGTATTTT. Translation gives CASSQVGQGVPDTQYF.

The genes are TRBV5-1 and TRBJ1-1; no clear D gene. CDR1 is SGHRS and CDR2 is YFSETQ in the germline V gene. V lost 1 base and J lost 6, with 10 bases in between. This CDR3 has 13 residues. This CDR3 reads CASSLFGSAEAFF. DNA of the CDR3: TGCGCCAGCAGCTTGTTTGGTTCGGCTGAAGCTTTCTTT. Using reference TRBV5-1 and TRBJ1-1 for the parts outside the CDR3, the full variable domain is KAGVTQTPRYLIKTRGQQVTLSCSPISGHRSVSWYQQTPGQGLQFLFEYFSETQRNKGNFPGRFSGRQFSNSRSEMNVSTLELGDSALYLCASSLFGSAEAFFGQGTRLTVV.

This clone was seen a handful of times. This chain links TRBV28 with TRBJ2-3, with 8 bases aligning to TRBD1. Germline CDR1 is MDHEN and CDR2 is SYDVKM. The CDR3 has 14 residues. Germline trimming cut 5 bases from V and 5 bases from J; bases unmatched to any gene: 6. This CDR3 is CASSRTGSEDTQYF. The CDR3 DNA sequence: TGTGCCAGCAGTAGGACAGGGTCGGAAGATACGCAGTATTTT.

A few counts support this clone. The chain is built from TRBV19 and TRBJ2-2; D unresolved. This CDR3 has 15 amino acids. Germline V CDR1 and CDR2: LNHDA, SQIVND (reference sequence). Trimming removed 8 bases from V and 2 bases from J, with 15 bases in between. CDR3 amino acids: CASSLTATNTGELFF. CDR3 coding DNA: TGTGCCAGTTCGCTGACTGCAACCAACACCGGGGAGCTGTTTTTT.

The chain links TRBV9 to TRBJ1-2; D is unresolved. The germline V and J ends were trimmed by 0 bases and 7 bases, with 19 bases remaining between them. The CDR3 totals 16 residues. Germline assignment: CDR1 SGDLS and CDR2 YYNGEE. CDR3 region: CASSVDHSLVGSGYTF. CDR3 bases: TGTGCCAGCAGCGTAGACCATTCCTTAGTGGGAAGTGGCTACACCTTC.

V usage is TRBV18 and J usage is TRBJ2-5; D is undetermined. Germline assignment: CDR1 KGHSH and CDR2 LQKENI. CDR3 length: 12 amino acids. Trimming took off 10 bases at V and 0 bases at J, with 9 bases between the two ends. CDR3 residues: CATKGNQETQYF. The CDR3 nucleotides are TGTGCCACCAAAGGGAACCAAGAGACCCAGTACTTC.

The chain employs TRBV10-3 and TRBJ1-1; 11 bases fit TRBD1. This CDR3 is built from 15 residues. Germline assignment: CDR1 ENHRY and CDR2 SYGVKD. J lost 7 bases, V lost 5 bases, and 9 bases had no gene match. CDR3 region: CAISHPGQGGYEAFF. In nucleotides, the CDR3 is TGTGCCATCAGTCACCCGGGACAGGGGGGTTATGAAGCTTTCTTT.

The V and J genes are TRBV5-1 and TRBJ2-2; D is possibly TRBD2 (5 bases). Germline V gives CDR1 SGHRS, CDR2 YFSETQ. The CDR3 is made up of 15 amino acids. V shed 0 bases and J shed 2 bases, with 8 bases lying between them. CDR3 bases: TGCGCCAGCAGCTTGGTAGGAGGAAACACCGGGGAGCTGTTTTTT. This encodes CASSLVGGNTGELFF. The variable domain in full, with the rest retrieved from reference TRBV5-1 and TRBJ2-2, is KAGVTQTPRYLIKTRGQQVTLSCSPISGHRSVSWYQQTPGQGLQFLFEYFSETQRNKGNFPGRFSGRQFSNSRSEMNVSTLELGDSALYLCASSLVGGNTGELFFGEGSRLTVL.

For the CDR3, the DNA is TGTGCCAGCAGCTTGTCCCCTAGTAGCGAAGCTTTCTTT. It translates to CASSLSPSSEAFF. The rearrangement joins TRBV5-4 to TRBJ1-1; no clear D gene. Germline values: CDR1 SGHNT, CDR2 YYREEE (reference sequence). The CDR3 runs to 13 residues. V was clipped by 1 base and J by 8 bases, with 12 bases between them.

This clone was counted a few times. V gene TRBV29-1 combines with J gene TRBJ2-2, with TRBD2 matching over 14 bases. CDR3 size: 17 residues. Germline trimming cut 6 bases from V and 7 bases from J; bases unmatched to any gene: 13. Germline V gene lookup returns CDR1 SQVTM and CDR2 ANQGSEA. The chain's CDR3 is CSVGTPGLAGVVGELFF. CDR3 coding DNA: TGCAGCGTAGGAACACCGGGACTAGCGGGAGTTGTCGGGGAGCTGTTTTTT.

The chain uses TRBV10-2 and TRBJ1-2, with D perhaps matching TRBD1 (6 bases). V gave up 6 bases and J gave up 8 bases, with 13 bases separating them. CDR3 size: 12 residues. Looked up from germline, CDR1 is WSHSY and CDR2 is SAAADI. The CDR3 loop is CASRPGAQGYTF. Here the CDR3 DNA reads TGCGCCAGCAGGCCGGGGGCGCAGGGCTACACCTTC.

The chain has TRBV5-1 and TRBJ2-5; 7 bases fit TRBD2. The V gene's germline CDR1 is SGHRS and CDR2 YFSETQ. CDR3 length: 14 residues. With 4 bases clipped from V and 7 bases from J, the junction kept 10 bases outside the gene matches. As DNA, the CDR3 is TGCGCCAGCAGCAGACGGGACTATGGGTGGACCCAGTACTTC. Translation: CASSRRDYGWTQYF.

The chain has TRBV7-2 and TRBJ2-3, with TRBD2 matching over 13 bases. V gave up 0 bases and J gave up 4 bases; unmatched junction bases: 4. Germline V gene lookup returns CDR1 SGHTA and CDR2 FQGNSA. This CDR3 region has 17 residues. Written as DNA, the CDR3 is TGTGCCAGCAGCTTAGCGCTACTAGCGGGAGGGCCAGATACGCAGTATTTT. Translation gives CASSLALLAGGPDTQYF.

The chain employs TRBV7-8 and TRBJ2-5, with 11 positions matching TRBD2. The junction had 8 bases not matched to a gene; V was cut back by 4 bases and J by 1 base. Germline CDR1 and CDR2: SGHVS and FQNEAQ. The CDR3 sequence is 17 residues long. The CDR3 protein is CASSSHPGTSGQETQYF. The CDR3 nucleotides read TGTGCCAGCAGCTCCCACCCCGGGACTAGCGGCCAAGAGACCCAGTACTTC.

This chain uses TRBV27 with TRBJ2-1, with 8 nucleotides matching TRBD2. This CDR3 region has 14 residues. The V gene end was trimmed by 6 bases and the J gene end by 2 bases; junction bases not matched to a gene: 3. The V gene's germline CDR1 is MNHEY and CDR2 SMNVEV (reference sequence). CDR3 in DNA: TGTGCCAGCAGCTATAGCGGGACCTACAATGAGCAGTTCTTC. Protein sequence: CASSYSGTYNEQFF.

CDR3 coding DNA: TGTGCCAGCAGCTCGACAGGGACAACAAGGAACACCGGGGAGCTGTTTTTT. Translating it yields CASSSTGTTRNTGELFF. The chain uses TRBV7-9 and TRBJ2-2; 7 bases align to TRBD1. Germline values: CDR1 SEHNR, CDR2 FQNEAQ (reference sequence). Germline trimming cut 4 bases from V and 1 base from J; bases unmatched to any gene: 9. The CDR3 runs 17 residues.

The V and J genes are TRBV4-1 and TRBJ2-7, with D perhaps TRBD2 (6 bases). The CDR3 consists of 13 residues. Germline V lookup: CDR1 MGHRA, CDR2 YSYEKL. The germline V and J ends were trimmed by 6 bases and 3 bases, with 12 bases remaining between them. CDR3 coding DNA: TGCGCCAGCAGTTCCGCGGGGAGCTACGAGCAGTACTTC. Its translation: CASSSAGSYEQYF.